These 9 T cell receptor beta chains share one sample of origin, sequenced in a study of blood T cells in healthy people across ages. Primers used in a second PCR of about 6 to 11 cycles were a sample-barcoded 5' primer and a J-beta primer mix. Via MiXCR, TCRdb re-called the 5' RACE reads, giving one row per CDR3 protein. The sample records over 600,000 distinct CDR3 sequences, approximately 40% being singletons. Material for sequencing was blood. Receptors were obtained from a man older than 75 in good health.

This clonotype has more than one count but fewer than ten. V gene TRBV5-1 combines with J gene TRBJ2-1; weak D call: TRBD2 (6 bases). V shed 2 bases and J shed 0 bases, with 15 bases lying between them. In germline, CDR1 is SGHRS, CDR2 YFSETQ. This CDR3 spans 17 amino acids. The DNA for the CDR3 is TGCGCCAGCAGCTTCAACCTAGCGCTAAGCTCCTACAATGAGCAGTTCTTC. It encodes CASSFNLALSSYNEQFF.

The chain uses TRBV4-1 and TRBJ2-5; 9 bases match TRBD1. Germline trimming cut 0 bases from V and 5 bases from J; bases unmatched to any gene: 7. CDR1 and CDR2 from the germline V gene are MGHRA and YSYEKL. This CDR3 has 16 residues. CDR3 in amino acids: CASSQEQQGAMETQYF. The CDR3 DNA sequence: TGCGCCAGCAGCCAAGAACAACAGGGGGCTATGGAGACCCAGTACTTC.

The chain has TRBV20-1 and TRBJ1-6, with D perhaps TRBD1 (5 bases). The CDR3 runs 12 residues. Germline CDR1 is DFQATT and CDR2 is SNEGSKA (reference sequence). In nucleotides, the CDR3 is TGCGGGTGGCAGGGTGAAAATTCACCCCTCCACTTT. Translating gives CGWQGENSPLHF.

The chain combines TRBV12-3 or TRBV12-4 with TRBJ2-7, with 11 bases lining up with TRBD2. The length of the CDR3 is 14 residues. J lost 7 bases, V lost 6 bases, and 8 bases had no gene match. The CDR3 coding sequence is TGTGCCAGCAGAACTAGCGGGAGTAGAAATGAGCAGTACTTC. Residues: CASRTSGSRNEQYF.

To note about this clonotype: This may arise from a read error, as a much more abundant clone is one base away. This chain links TRBV10-3 with TRBJ2-1, with a possible D match to TRBD1 (6 bases). Germline-derived CDR1 and CDR2 are ENHRY and SYGVKD. The CDR3 is made up of 14 amino acids. V lost 2 bases to trimming and J lost 12 bases, with 17 bases between them. In nucleotides, the CDR3 is TGTGCCATCAGTGAGGAACAGGGTCGGAGCCGGCAGTTCTTC. This codes for CAISEEQGRSRQFF.

In the case of this clonotype: This may be a read error, as it is one base from a much larger clone. The rearrangement uses TRBV29-1 and TRBJ2-1; D is ambiguous. Germline V CDR1 and CDR2: SQVTM, ANQGSEA. The CDR3 covers 13 residues. CDR3 coding DNA: TGCGGCGTTGAGGCCCAGACCTACAATGAGCAGTTCTTC. Translation: CGVEAQTYNEQFF.

The gene calls are TRBV5-4 and TRBJ2-1, with D possibly matching TRBD1 (6 bases). The V end lost 7 bases, the J end lost 7 bases, and 18 bases lay between the germline ends. Germline CDR1 reads SGHNT; CDR2 reads YYREEE (reference sequence). The length of the CDR3 is 14 residues. The CDR3: CASGRDIRTNEQFF. The CDR3 DNA follows: TGTGCCAGCGGTCGGGACATAAGGACGAATGAGCAGTTCTTC.

A remark on this clonotype: A much larger clone lies a single base off, so this may be a read error. The gene calls are TRBV4-1 and TRBJ2-1; D gene ambiguous. V was shortened by 0 bases and J by 5 bases, with 14 bases between the two germline ends. The germline gives CDR1 MGHRA, CDR2 YSYEKL. The CDR3 has 16 amino acids. CDR3 nucleotide sequence: TGCGCCAGCAGCCAAGAAACGGGTCGCACCCACAATGAGCAGTTCTTC. Translation gives CASSQETGRTHNEQFF.

On this clonotype: The junction does not match germline at one end; this may be a read error. The genes are TRBV3-1 and TRBJ2-3; D might be TRBD2 (5 bases). Germline V lookup: CDR1 LGHDT, CDR2 YNNKEL (reference sequence). CDR3 length equals 15 residues. The CDR3 reads CASSQRGLGLDTRYF. As DNA, the CDR3 is TGTGCCAGCAGCCAAAGAGGACTCGGCCTAGATACGCGGTATTTT.